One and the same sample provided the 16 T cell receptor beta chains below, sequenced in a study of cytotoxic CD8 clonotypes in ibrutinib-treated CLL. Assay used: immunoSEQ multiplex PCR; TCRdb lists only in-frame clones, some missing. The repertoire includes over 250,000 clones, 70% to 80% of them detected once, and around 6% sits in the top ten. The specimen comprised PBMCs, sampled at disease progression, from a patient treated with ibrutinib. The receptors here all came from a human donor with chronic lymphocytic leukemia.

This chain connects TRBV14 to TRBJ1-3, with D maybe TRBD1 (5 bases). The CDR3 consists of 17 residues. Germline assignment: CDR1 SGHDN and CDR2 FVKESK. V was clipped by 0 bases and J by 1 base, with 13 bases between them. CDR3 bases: TGTGCCAGCAGCCAAGAAGGGACCCGGTCATCTGGAAACACCATATATTTT. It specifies CASSQEGTRSSGNTIYF. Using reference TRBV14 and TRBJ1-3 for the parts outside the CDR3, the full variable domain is EAGVTQFPSHSVIEKGQTVTLRCDPISGHDNLYWYRRVMGKEIKFLLHFVKESKQDESGMPNNRFLAERTGGTYSTLKVQPAELEDSGVYFCASSQEGTRSSGNTIYFGEGSWLTVV.

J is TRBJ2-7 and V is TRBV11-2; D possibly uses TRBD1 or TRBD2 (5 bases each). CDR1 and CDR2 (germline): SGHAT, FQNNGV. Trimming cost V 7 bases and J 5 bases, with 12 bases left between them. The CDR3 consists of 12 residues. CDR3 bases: TGTGCCAGCAACGAGGGGTGGAACGAGCAGTACTTC. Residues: CASNEGWNEQYF.

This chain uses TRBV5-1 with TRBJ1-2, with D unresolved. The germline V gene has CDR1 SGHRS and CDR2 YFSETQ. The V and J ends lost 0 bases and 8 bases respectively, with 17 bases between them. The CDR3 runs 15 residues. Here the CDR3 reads CASSLERTAVEGYTF. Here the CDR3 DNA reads TGCGCCAGCAGCTTGGAGCGTACAGCTGTCGAGGGCTACACCTTC.

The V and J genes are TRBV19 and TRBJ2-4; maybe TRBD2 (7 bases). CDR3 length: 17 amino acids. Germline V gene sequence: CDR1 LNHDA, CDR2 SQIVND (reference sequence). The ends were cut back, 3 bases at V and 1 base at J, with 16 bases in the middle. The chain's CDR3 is CASSIDGGGLAKNIQYF. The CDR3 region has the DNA TGTGCCAGTAGTATTGATGGGGGGGGCTTGGCCAAAAACATTCAGTACTTC.

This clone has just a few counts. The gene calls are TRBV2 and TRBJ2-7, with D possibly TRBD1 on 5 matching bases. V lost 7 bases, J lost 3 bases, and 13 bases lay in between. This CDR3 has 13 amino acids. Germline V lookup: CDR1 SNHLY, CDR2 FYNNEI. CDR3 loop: CASTVGLDYEQYF. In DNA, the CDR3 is TGTGCCAGCACGGTGGGGCTAGACTACGAGCAGTACTTC.

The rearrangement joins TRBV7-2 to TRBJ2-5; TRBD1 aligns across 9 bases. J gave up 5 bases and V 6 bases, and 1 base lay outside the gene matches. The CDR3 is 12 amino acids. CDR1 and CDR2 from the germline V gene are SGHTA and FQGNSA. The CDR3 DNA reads TGTGCCAGCAGACAGGGGGCTGAGACCCAGTACTTC. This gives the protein CASRQGAETQYF.

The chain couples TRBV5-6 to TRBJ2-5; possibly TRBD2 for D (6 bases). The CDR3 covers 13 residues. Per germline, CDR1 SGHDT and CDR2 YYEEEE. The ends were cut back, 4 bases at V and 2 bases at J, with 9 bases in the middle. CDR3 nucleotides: TGTGCCAGCAGCCCGGGACTTCAAGAGACCCAGTACTTC. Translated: CASSPGLQETQYF.

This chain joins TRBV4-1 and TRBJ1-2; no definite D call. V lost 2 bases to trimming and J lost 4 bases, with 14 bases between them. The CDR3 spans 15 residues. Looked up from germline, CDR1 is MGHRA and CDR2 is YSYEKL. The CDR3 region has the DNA TGCGCCAGCAGCCAACAATATGACAAACTCTATGGCTACACCTTC. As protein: CASSQQYDKLYGYTF.

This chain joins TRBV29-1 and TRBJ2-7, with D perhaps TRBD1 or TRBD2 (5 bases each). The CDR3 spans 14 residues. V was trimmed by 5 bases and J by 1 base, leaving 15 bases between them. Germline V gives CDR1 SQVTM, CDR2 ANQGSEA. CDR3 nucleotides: TGCAGCGTTAGCGAACCGGGGCCGTCCTACGAGCAGTACTTC. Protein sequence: CSVSEPGPSYEQYF.

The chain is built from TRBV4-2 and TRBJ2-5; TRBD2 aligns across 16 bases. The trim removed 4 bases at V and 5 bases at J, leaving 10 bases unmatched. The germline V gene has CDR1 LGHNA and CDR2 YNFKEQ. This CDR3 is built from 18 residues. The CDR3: CASSLQSGLAGGRETQYF. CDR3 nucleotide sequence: TGTGCCAGCAGCCTCCAGTCGGGACTAGCGGGGGGGCGGGAGACCCAGTACTTC.

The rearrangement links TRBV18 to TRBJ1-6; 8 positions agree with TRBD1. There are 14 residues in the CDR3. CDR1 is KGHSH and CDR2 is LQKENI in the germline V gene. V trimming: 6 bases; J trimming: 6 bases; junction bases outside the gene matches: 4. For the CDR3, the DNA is TGTGCCAGCTCGCCCGACAGGGGTAATTCACCCCTCCACTTT. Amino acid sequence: CASSPDRGNSPLHF.

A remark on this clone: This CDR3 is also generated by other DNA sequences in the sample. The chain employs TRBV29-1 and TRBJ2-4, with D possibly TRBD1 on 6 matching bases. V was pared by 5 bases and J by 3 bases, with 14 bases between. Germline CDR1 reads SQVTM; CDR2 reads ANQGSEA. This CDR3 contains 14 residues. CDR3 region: CSVNLSRGKNIQYF. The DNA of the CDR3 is TGCAGCGTTAACCTAAGCAGGGGCAAAAACATTCAGTACTTC.

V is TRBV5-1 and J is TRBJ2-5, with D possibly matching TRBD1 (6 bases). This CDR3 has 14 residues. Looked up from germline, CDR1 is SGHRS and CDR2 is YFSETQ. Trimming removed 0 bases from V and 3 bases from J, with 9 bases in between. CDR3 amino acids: CASSLASGEETQYF. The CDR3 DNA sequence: TGCGCCAGCAGCTTGGCCTCAGGGGAAGAGACCCAGTACTTC. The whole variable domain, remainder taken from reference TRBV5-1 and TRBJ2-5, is KAGVTQTPRYLIKTRGQQVTLSCSPISGHRSVSWYQQTPGQGLQFLFEYFSETQRNKGNFPGRFSGRQFSNSRSEMNVSTLELGDSALYLCASSLASGEETQYFGPGTRLLVL.

DNA of the CDR3: TGTGCCAGCAGTCCGACAGGGCCTTACTACGAGCAGTACTTC. Its translation: CASSPTGPYYEQYF. V is TRBV6-5 and J is TRBJ2-7, with 7 positions matching TRBD1. The J segment lost 3 bases and the V segment lost 5 bases, leaving 7 bases of the junction unmatched. CDR3 size: 14 residues. Germline V gene data show CDR1 as MNHEY and CDR2 as SVGAGI.

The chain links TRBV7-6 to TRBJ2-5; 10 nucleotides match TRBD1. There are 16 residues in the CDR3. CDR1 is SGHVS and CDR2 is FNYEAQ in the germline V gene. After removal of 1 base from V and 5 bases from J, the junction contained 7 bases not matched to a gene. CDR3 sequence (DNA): TGTGCCAGCAGCTTAGTAGGGCCGGGACAGGGGGAGACCCAGTACTTC. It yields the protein CASSLVGPGQGETQYF.

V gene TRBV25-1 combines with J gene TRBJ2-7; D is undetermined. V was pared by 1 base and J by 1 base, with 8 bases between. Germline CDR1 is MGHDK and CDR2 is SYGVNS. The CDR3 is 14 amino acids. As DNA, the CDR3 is TGTGCCAGCAGTGAATTTGGGGTTTCCTACGAGCAGTACTTC. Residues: CASSEFGVSYEQYF.